These 30 T cell receptor beta chains were sequenced from one sample in a study of blood T cell repertoires in COVID-19. Sequencing was performed with immunoSEQ multiplex PCR; in TCRdb, only in-frame clones are kept and a portion is missing. The sample records approximately 220,000 clones, roughly 80% being singletons. The sample comprised PBMCs or T cells enriched from blood (not recorded which). These receptors were obtained from a woman in her 40s with acute COVID-19.

The chain employs TRBV6-5 and TRBJ2-7, with D possibly being TRBD1 (6 bases). Germline V gene data show CDR1 as MNHEY and CDR2 as SVGAGI. The CDR3 extends over 15 amino acids. Trimming left V 4 bases short and J 2 bases short, with 15 bases between. DNA for the CDR3: TGTGCCAGCAGTTTGGGACAAGGTGCGGCCTACGAGCAGTACTTC. Encoded protein: CASSLGQGAAYEQYF.

The chain recombines TRBV7-8 with TRBJ2-1; D is possibly TRBD1 (7 bases). Per the germline V gene, CDR1 is SGHVS and CDR2 is FQNEAQ. V dropped 7 bases and J dropped 3 bases, with 13 bases sitting between them. The CDR3 has 14 residues. The DNA of the CDR3 is TGTGCCAGCACAGGGGGGAGCATCTACAATGAGCAGTTCTTC. Translating gives CASTGGSIYNEQFF.

J is TRBJ1-5 and V is TRBV7-2; 7 bases are shared with TRBD1. There are 15 residues in the CDR3. Trimming took 1 base from V and 3 from J; bases not matched to a gene: 3. Germline V gene lookup returns CDR1 SGHTA and CDR2 FQGNSA. The CDR3 DNA is TGTGCCAGCAGCTTAGGGGACAGAATCAATCAGCCCCAGCATTTT. Encoded protein: CASSLGDRINQPQHF.

The chain is built from TRBV19 and TRBJ1-2, with 9 bases that match TRBD1. Germline assignment: CDR1 LNHDA and CDR2 SQIVND (reference sequence). The CDR3 spans 16 residues. V trimming: 3 bases; J trimming: 0 bases; junction bases outside the gene matches: 5. For the CDR3, the DNA is TGTGCCAGTAGTATCTTGGGACAGGGAGCTAACTATGGCTACACCTTC. Its protein is CASSILGQGANYGYTF.

The chain couples TRBV2 to TRBJ1-1; D uncertain. CDR1 SNHLY and CDR2 FYNNEI come from the germline V gene. V gave up 7 bases and J gave up 5 bases, with 11 bases separating them. This CDR3 has 12 residues. DNA of the CDR3: TGTGCCAGCAAAGAAGACAATACTGAAGCTTTCTTT. Amino acid sequence: CASKEDNTEAFF.

The genes are TRBV6-2 or TRBV6-3 and TRBJ2-5; tentatively, D is TRBD1 (6 bases). Trimming stripped 2 bases from V and 4 bases from J, with 11 bases between. CDR1 is MNHEY and CDR2 is SVGEGT in the germline V gene. The CDR3 loop spans 14 amino acids. This CDR3 is CASSYLDRRETQYF. CDR3 nucleotides: TGTGCCAGCAGTTACCTAGACAGGCGAGAGACCCAGTACTTC.

This chain links TRBV5-1 with TRBJ1-2, with D possibly being TRBD1 (5 bases). CDR1 is SGHRS, CDR2 YFSETQ, per germline. The CDR3 loop spans 12 amino acids. The ends were cut back, 4 bases at V and 4 bases at J, with 8 bases in the middle. CDR3 DNA: TGCGCCAGCAGCAGGGGAATCTATGGCTACACCTTC. Translation: CASSRGIYGYTF.

This chain connects TRBV7-9 to TRBJ2-2; D unclear. There are 13 residues in the CDR3. V was cut by 3 bases and J by 6 bases, with 8 bases left in between. Germline-derived CDR1 and CDR2 are SEHNR and FQNEAQ (reference sequence). Written as DNA, the CDR3 is TGTGCCAGCAGCTTTACTGAGGCCGGGGAGCTGTTTTTT. Residues: CASSFTEAGELFF.

The chain carries TRBV19 and TRBJ1-1; 9 nucleotides line up with TRBD1. Germline loops: CDR1 LNHDA, CDR2 SQIVND (reference sequence). V gave up 3 bases and J gave up 6 bases; unmatched junction bases: 5. This CDR3 is 14 amino acids long. The CDR3 protein is CASSMTGGGAEAFF. In DNA, the CDR3 is TGTGCCAGTAGTATGACAGGGGGAGGCGCTGAAGCTTTCTTT.

The table lists this clone with a count of one. V gene TRBV24-1 combines with J gene TRBJ2-4; 9 nucleotides align to TRBD1. This CDR3 comprises 16 residues. Germline CDR1 KGHDR, CDR2 SFDVKD. The trim removed 3 bases at V and 4 bases at J, leaving 6 bases unmatched. The CDR3 DNA sequence: TGTGCCACCAGTGATGCCAGGACAGGGGATAAAAACATTCAGTACTTC. It is translated as CATSDARTGDKNIQYF.

The chain recombines TRBV19 with TRBJ1-5; maybe TRBD1 (5 bases). The length of the CDR3 is 17 residues. V was cut by 3 bases and J by 0 bases, with 15 bases left in between. Germline CDR1 and CDR2: LNHDA and SQIVND (reference sequence). The CDR3 spells CASSIQHRPYSNQPQHF. Written as DNA, the CDR3 is TGTGCCAGTAGTATTCAGCACAGGCCCTATAGCAATCAGCCCCAGCATTTT.

By share, this clone ranks as medium-sized. The gene calls are TRBV15 and TRBJ1-4; 8 nucleotides match TRBD1. The CDR3 length is 15 residues. Germline CDR1 and CDR2: LNHNV and YYDKDF (reference sequence). V was pared by 0 bases and J by 8 bases, with 5 bases of the junction left unmatched. CDR3 sequence: CATSRDQGAPEKLFF. CDR3 DNA sequence: TGTGCCACCAGCAGAGATCAGGGGGCGCCCGAAAAACTGTTTTTT.

The chain has TRBV24-1 and TRBJ2-2, with 7 bases lining up with TRBD2. Germline lookup yields CDR1 KGHDR and CDR2 SFDVKD. CDR3 length equals 16 residues. V was clipped by 4 bases and J by 5 bases; unmatched bases: 9. The CDR3 sequence is CATSDRDYPGTGELFF. The CDR3 region has the DNA TGTGCCACCAGTGACCGGGACTACCCAGGGACCGGGGAGCTGTTTTTT.

This chain connects TRBV6-5 to TRBJ1-1; TRBD1 is a possible D gene (5 bases). CDR1 and CDR2 (germline): MNHEY, SVGAGI. The CDR3 loop spans 13 amino acids. V was clipped by 8 bases and J by 1 base, with 11 bases between them. DNA for the CDR3: TGTGCCAGCTACAGGATACCGAACACTGAAGCTTTCTTT. Translated, it gives CASYRIPNTEAFF.

There are a few counts of this clone. J is TRBJ2-1 and V is TRBV5-1; TRBD2 matches 13 bases. The CDR3 has 14 amino acids. The germline CDR1 and CDR2 sequences are SGHRS and YFSETQ. V trimming: 4 bases; J trimming: 9 bases; junction bases outside the gene matches: 4. The chain's CDR3 is CASSRTSGSGEQFF. As DNA, the CDR3 is TGCGCCAGCAGCCGGACTAGCGGGAGTGGTGAGCAGTTCTTC. Full variable domain (outside the CDR3, taken from reference TRBV5-1 and TRBJ2-1): KAGVTQTPRYLIKTRGQQVTLSCSPISGHRSVSWYQQTPGQGLQFLFEYFSETQRNKGNFPGRFSGRQFSNSRSEMNVSTLELGDSALYLCASSRTSGSGEQFFGPGTRLTVL.

V usage is TRBV28 and J usage is TRBJ1-3, with D possibly being TRBD1 (5 bases). The CDR3 sequence is 14 residues long. Deletions cut 6 bases from V and 3 bases from J, with 12 bases between. Germline V lookup: CDR1 MDHEN, CDR2 SYDVKM. The CDR3 DNA is TGTGCCAGCAGCCCTCCGGGGGGTGGAAACACCATATATTTT. It yields the protein CASSPPGGGNTIYF.

V gene TRBV30 combines with J gene TRBJ2-3; D may be TRBD1 (6 bases). CDR3 length equals 14 residues. V dropped 0 bases and J dropped 8 bases, with 15 bases sitting between them. The germline gives CDR1 GTSNPN, CDR2 SVGIG (reference sequence). The CDR3 region has the DNA TGTGCCTGGAGTGTCACAAGGGGGTATAGTACGCAGTATTTT. Residues: CAWSVTRGYSTQYF. Supplemented by reference TRBV30 and TRBJ2-3, the full variable domain reads SQTIHQWPATLVQPVGSPLSLECTVEGTSNPNLYWYRQAAGRGLQLLFYSVGIGQISSEVPQNLSASRPQDRQFILSSKKLLLSDSGFYLCAWSVTRGYSTQYFGPGTRLTVL.

The rearrangement uses TRBV5-1 and TRBJ2-1; TRBD2 agrees at 10 bases. Looked up from germline, CDR1 is SGHRS and CDR2 is YFSETQ. The CDR3 sequence is 16 residues long. Germline trimming cut 0 bases from V and 3 bases from J; bases unmatched to any gene: 3. Here the CDR3 DNA reads TGCGCCAGCAGCTTGGATAGCGGGGGGCTCTACAATGAGCAGTTCTTC. This gives the protein CASSLDSGGLYNEQFF.

The chain uses TRBV15 and TRBJ2-7, with 9 bases matching TRBD2. CDR3 length: 15 residues. V gave up 4 bases and J gave up 3 bases; unmatched junction bases: 7. CDR1 and CDR2 (germline): LNHNV, YYDKDF (reference sequence). Written as DNA, the CDR3 is TGTGCCACCAGCACCCCTCTAGCGGGACACTACGAGCAGTACTTC. Protein product: CATSTPLAGHYEQYF.

The rearrangement uses TRBV5-4 and TRBJ1-6; 8 bases agree with TRBD1. V dropped 4 bases and J dropped 2; count of bases not matched to a gene: 2. The CDR3 consists of 15 residues. Germline CDR1 SGHNT, CDR2 YYREEE (reference sequence). Written as DNA, the CDR3 is TGTGCCAGCAGCCTACAGGGGGCCTATAATTCACCCCTCCACTTT. It translates to CASSLQGAYNSPLHF.

This clone has just one count. The chain joins TRBV5-1 to TRBJ2-3, with 10 bases fitting TRBD1. This CDR3 comprises 16 residues. The germline CDR1 and CDR2 sequences are SGHRS and YFSETQ. Trimming took 4 bases from V and 1 from J; bases not matched to a gene: 6. The DNA for the CDR3 is TGCGCCAGCAGCCCAGGGACAGGGGAAGGCACAGATACGCAGTATTTT. It specifies CASSPGTGEGTDTQYF.

This clone was found once. The J gene is TRBJ2-1, the V gene TRBV27, with a tentative D call TRBD1 (6 bases). The CDR3 totals 14 residues. From germline, CDR1 is MNHEY and CDR2 SMNVEV (reference sequence). Trimming removed 6 bases at V and 4 bases at J, with 13 bases between. Here the CDR3 reads CASSNLGQYNEQFF. The CDR3 DNA is TGTGCCAGCAGCAATCTTGGACAGTACAATGAGCAGTTCTTC.

The chain couples TRBV5-4 to TRBJ2-1; 13 bases match TRBD2. The CDR3 covers 17 residues. Unmatched junction bases numbered 9, after V lost 3 bases and J lost 6 bases. Germline loops: CDR1 SGHNT, CDR2 YYREEE (reference sequence). Here the CDR3 reads CASSYGLAGEGRNEQFF. The CDR3 nucleotides read TGTGCCAGCAGCTACGGACTAGCGGGAGAGGGCCGCAATGAGCAGTTCTTC.

The chain combines TRBV9 with TRBJ1-2, with 8 bases aligning to TRBD1. J was trimmed by 8 bases and V by 0 bases; bases with no gene match: 9. The CDR3 contains 15 residues. Germline V gene lookup returns CDR1 SGDLS and CDR2 YYNGEE. The CDR3 nucleotides read TGTGCCAGCAGCGTAGATCAGGGGGCGGCTCTCGGCTACACCTTC. It encodes CASSVDQGAALGYTF.

V is TRBV15 and J is TRBJ2-7, with D unresolved. The CDR3 covers 14 residues. The V end was cut by 3 bases, the J end by 2 bases, with 11 bases between. Germline V gene sequence: CDR1 LNHNV, CDR2 YYDKDF (reference sequence). CDR3 coding DNA: TGTGCCACCAGCAGGAACGCGGCCCCCTACGAGCAGTACTTC. Encoded protein: CATSRNAAPYEQYF.

This clone was seen a few times. The CDR3 DNA follows: TGCGCCAGCAGGCCTGGACAGGGCCCTCAAGAGACCCAGTACTTC. Protein product: CASRPGQGPQETQYF. The J gene is TRBJ2-5, the V gene TRBV5-1, with 8 bases identical to TRBD1. After removal of 5 bases from V and 2 bases from J, the junction contained 8 bases not matched to a gene. The CDR3 is made up of 15 amino acids. CDR1 and CDR2 from the germline V gene are SGHRS and YFSETQ.

This clone was recorded once. The chain has TRBV27 and TRBJ1-2, with D possibly being TRBD1 (6 bases). V shed 5 bases and J shed 3 bases, with 10 bases lying between them. The CDR3 extends over 13 amino acids. Germline CDR1 reads MNHEY; CDR2 reads SMNVEV (reference sequence). The CDR3 DNA sequence: TGTGCCAGCAGTCCCGGGACATACTATGGCTACACCTTC. As protein: CASSPGTYYGYTF.

The chain links TRBV5-6 to TRBJ2-1; 9 nucleotides agree with TRBD2. Germline V gives CDR1 SGHDT, CDR2 YYEEEE. The CDR3 consists of 14 residues. Trimming removed 3 bases from V and 7 bases from J; junction bases left unmatched: 5. DNA of the CDR3: TGTGCCAGCAGCTACGATCTAGCGGGGAATGAGCAGTTCTTC. Residues: CASSYDLAGNEQFF.

The J gene is TRBJ2-1, the V gene TRBV5-4, with D unresolved. The CDR3 has 16 amino acids. In germline, CDR1 is SGHNT, CDR2 YYREEE (reference sequence). The V gene lost 4 bases and the J gene lost 6 bases, with 20 bases spanning the gap. For the CDR3, the DNA is TGTGCCAGCAGCCCCAAAACAGATGGGCCACTCAATGAGCAGTTCTTC. The encoded protein is CASSPKTDGPLNEQFF.

This chain links TRBV27 with TRBJ1-6; weak D call: TRBD1 (6 bases). The V end was cut by 6 bases, the J end by 4 bases, with 19 bases between. Germline V gives CDR1 MNHEY, CDR2 SMNVEV (reference sequence). There are 17 residues in the CDR3. The CDR3: CASSPWDSGVYNSPLHF. CDR3 in DNA: TGTGCCAGCAGCCCTTGGGATTCAGGGGTTTATAATTCACCCCTCCACTTT.